Listed here are 32 T cell receptor beta chains from one sample, sequenced in a study of CD8+ T cells in alopecia areata. The treatment is: oral pan-JAK inhibitor, 5-10 mg twice daily. Following extraction, RNA underwent reverse transcription to cDNA, which served as the sequencing template. Data came from immunoSEQ multiplex PCR; TCRdb stores just in-frame clones and leaves some out. The data contain 150,000 to 200,000 clones, around 60% of them singletons. This material consisted of CD4+ T cells sorted from blood, taken around week 50, from a patient treated with tofacitinib. The receptor set was obtained from a human donor with alopecia areata.

This chain connects TRBV20-1 to TRBJ2-7; a possible D gene is TRBD1 (5 bases). V was shortened by 2 bases and J by 5 bases, with 7 bases between the two germline ends. The CDR3 is 11 amino acids. Germline V CDR1 and CDR2: DFQATT, SNEGSKA (reference sequence). CDR3 DNA sequence: TGCAGTGCTAGACCCAGGGACGAGCAGTACTTC. It yields the protein CSARPRDEQYF.

This sequence joins TRBV29-1 and TRBJ2-3; unclear D gene. The length of the CDR3 is 11 residues. V lost 6 bases, J lost 6 bases, and 10 bases lay in between. Germline lookup yields CDR1 SQVTM and CDR2 ANQGSEA. CDR3 bases: TGCAGCGTCGAATTAGGGGATACGCAGTATTTT. Its translation is CSVELGDTQYF.

This chain links TRBV18 with TRBJ1-2, with TRBD1 identical over 10 bases. V trimming: 1 base; J trimming: 8 bases; junction bases outside the gene matches: 4. The germline V gene has CDR1 KGHSH and CDR2 LQKENI. The CDR3 contains 14 residues. CDR3 coding DNA: TGTGCCAGCTCACCACGGACAGGGGGTGTAGGCTACACCTTC. It specifies CASSPRTGGVGYTF.

Only a few counts were recorded for this clone. The V gene is TRBV7-9, the J gene TRBJ1-1; D call uncertain. The CDR3 is made up of 14 amino acids. Germline V gene sequence: CDR1 SEHNR, CDR2 FQNEAQ (reference sequence). The V gene lost 3 bases and the J gene lost 0 bases, with 8 bases spanning the gap. The CDR3 here is CASSFASLNTEAFF. CDR3 sequence (DNA): TGTGCCAGCAGCTTCGCGAGTTTGAACACTGAAGCTTTCTTT.

The chain combines TRBV5-1 with TRBJ1-1; no clear D gene. Trimming took off 0 bases at V and 2 bases at J, with 8 bases between the two ends. The CDR3 is 14 amino acids. The germline V gene has CDR1 SGHRS and CDR2 YFSETQ. This CDR3 reads CASSLGGGNTEAFF. The CDR3 DNA reads as TGCGCCAGCAGCTTGGGCGGCGGCAACACTGAAGCTTTCTTT.

This rearrangement joins TRBV23-1 to TRBJ1-1; possible D gene TRBD1, 5 bases. TRBV23-1 qualifies as an ORF whose function is uncertain. Deletions cut 2 bases from V and 3 bases from J, with 7 bases between. The length of the CDR3 is 13 residues. For the CDR3, the DNA is TGCGCCAGCAGTCAAGCGGGGGACACTGAAGCTTTCTTT. It specifies CASSQAGDTEAFF.

This clone was seen once. Written as DNA, the CDR3 is TGTGCCAGCAGCCCCGGTATGGGTGAAAAACTGTTTTTT. Translated, it gives CASSPGMGEKLFF. V usage is TRBV7-6 and J usage is TRBJ1-4; D unresolved. Germline V gives CDR1 SGHVS, CDR2 FNYEAQ. Trimming removed 5 bases from V and 7 bases from J, with 11 bases in between. This CDR3 has 13 residues.

This clone is a singleton in its sample. The chain joins TRBV15 to TRBJ2-2, with a weak D call TRBD1 (7 bases). V gave up 1 base and J gave up 5 bases, with 14 bases separating them. This CDR3 spans 16 amino acids. Germline assignment: CDR1 LNHNV and CDR2 YYDKDF (reference sequence). As DNA, the CDR3 is TGTGCCACCAGCAGAGTCGAGGGGGCGGGAACCGGGGAGCTGTTTTTT. Its protein product is CATSRVEGAGTGELFF.

The chain has TRBV29-1 and TRBJ2-3; D call uncertain. Germline CDR1 is SQVTM and CDR2 is ANQGSEA. The V and J ends lost 0 bases and 6 bases respectively, with 7 bases between them. The CDR3 extends over 12 amino acids. CDR3 bases: TGCAGCGTTGAAGAGTCCTCGGATACGCAGTATTTT. It codes for CSVEESSDTQYF.

A note on this clone: The same CDR3 can be traced to other DNA sequences in this sample. The rearrangement joins TRBV30 to TRBJ1-1; TRBD1 aligns across 8 bases. V shed 1 base and J 7 bases; nucleotides not matched to a gene: 5. This CDR3 comprises 13 residues. CDR1 is GTSNPN, CDR2 SVGIG, per germline (reference sequence). CDR3 loop: CAWSATTGGEAFF. Written as DNA, the CDR3 is TGTGCCTGGAGTGCTACAACAGGGGGTGAAGCTTTCTTT.

DNA of the CDR3: TGTGCCAGCGGCGTCCCTTCCTACAATGAGCAGTTCTTC. Encoded protein: CASGVPSYNEQFF. The chain carries TRBV7-2 and TRBJ2-1; D is unclear. Deletions cut 8 bases from V and 1 base from J, with 9 bases between. From germline, CDR1 is SGHTA and CDR2 FQGNSA. This CDR3 comprises 13 residues.

The rearrangement joins TRBV5-1 to TRBJ1-1; D might be TRBD1 (5 bases). The CDR3 loop spans 14 amino acids. V lost 3 bases to trimming and J lost 2 bases, with 11 bases between them. Germline-derived CDR1 and CDR2 are SGHRS and YFSETQ. The CDR3 coding sequence is TGCGCCAGCAGCTCCAACCAGGGTAACACTGAAGCTTTCTTT. It specifies CASSSNQGNTEAFF.

In DNA, the CDR3 is TGTGCCAGCAGCTTTGATCGTACAGGGCTGGAGAAACTGTTTTTT. Translation: CASSFDRTGLEKLFF. The chain joins TRBV5-6 to TRBJ1-4; D may be TRBD1 (6 bases). The germline V and J ends were trimmed by 2 bases and 11 bases, with 19 bases remaining between them. CDR3 length: 15 amino acids. Germline V CDR1 and CDR2: SGHDT, YYEEEE.

The chain employs TRBV9 and TRBJ1-6; no clear D gene. CDR1 SGDLS and CDR2 YYNGEE come from the germline V gene. The CDR3 consists of 14 residues. V was cut by 0 bases and J by 10 bases, with 11 bases left in between. In nucleotides, the CDR3 is TGTGCCAGCAGCGTAGGAAGTCGAAGCTCACCCCTCCACTTT. It specifies CASSVGSRSSPLHF.

This rearrangement joins TRBV27 to TRBJ2-7; 8 bases agree with TRBD1. V shed 6 bases and J 7 bases; nucleotides not matched to a gene: 8. Germline CDR1 is MNHEY and CDR2 is SMNVEV (reference sequence). The CDR3 runs to 13 residues. The CDR3 bases are TGTGCCAGCAGACCACGGGACAGGCCTGAGCAGTACTTC. It specifies CASRPRDRPEQYF.

This chain joins TRBV28 and TRBJ2-7; D is unclear. In germline, CDR1 is MDHEN, CDR2 SYDVKM. The CDR3 totals 13 residues. V lost 3 bases and J 5 bases, leaving 11 bases between the germline ends. DNA of the CDR3: TGTGCCAGCAGTTTTGAGCCCCTGGACGAGCAGTACTTC. Amino acid sequence: CASSFEPLDEQYF.

The CDR3 nucleotides read TGTGCCTGGTTGTATATAGATACGCAGTATTTT. It codes for CAWLYIDTQYF. The chain links TRBV30 to TRBJ2-3; no firm D call. CDR3 length equals 11 residues. Germline CDR1 reads GTSNPN; CDR2 reads SVGIG (reference sequence). With 5 bases removed from V and 5 bases from J, the gap between germline ends came to 8 bases.

The chain employs TRBV5-1 and TRBJ2-7; unclear D gene. The CDR3 is 14 amino acids. The germline V gene has CDR1 SGHRS and CDR2 YFSETQ. V was pared by 0 bases and J by 4 bases, with 11 bases between. The CDR3, as DNA: TGCGCCAGCAGCTTGGTGTCTCAGTCTTACGAGCAGTACTTC. It yields the protein CASSLVSQSYEQYF.

The genes are TRBV5-6 and TRBJ1-2; the D is unclear. V was shortened by 0 bases and J by 8 bases, with 14 bases between the two germline ends. Germline V CDR1 and CDR2: SGHDT, YYEEEE. The CDR3 spans 14 residues. CDR3: CASSLEGLSRGYTF. The CDR3 DNA reads TGTGCCAGCAGCTTGGAGGGCCTTTCTAGGGGCTACACCTTC.

The chain couples TRBV29-1 to TRBJ1-2, with D unclear. CDR3 length equals 14 residues. Looked up from germline, CDR1 is SQVTM and CDR2 is ANQGSEA. Deletions cut 3 bases from V and 3 bases from J, with 14 bases between. The chain's CDR3 is CSVDYLERDYGYTF. DNA of the CDR3: TGCAGCGTTGACTACTTAGAACGGGACTATGGCTACACCTTC.

The gene calls are TRBV7-7 and TRBJ2-7; unclear D gene. The V gene lost 3 bases and the J gene lost 3 bases, with 6 bases spanning the gap. The CDR3 has 12 amino acids. Germline V gene sequence: CDR1 SSHAT, CDR2 FNYEAQ (reference sequence). CDR3 bases: TGTGCCAGCAGCTTTAGGGACTACGAGCAGTACTTC. This sequence encodes CASSFRDYEQYF.

The chain joins TRBV2 to TRBJ1-2; the D gene is possibly TRBD1 (5 bases). In germline, CDR1 is SNHLY, CDR2 FYNNEI. The CDR3 contains 14 residues. V lost 3 bases to trimming and J lost 4 bases, with 12 bases between them. The CDR3 coding sequence is TGTGCCAGCAGTGATGGCAGGGTGATCTATGGCTACACCTTC. The encoded protein is CASSDGRVIYGYTF.

The V call is TRBV12-5, the J call TRBJ1-5; D unclear. Trimming cost V 0 bases and J 7 bases, with 4 bases left between them. This CDR3 is built from 12 residues. Germline V gene data show CDR1 as LGHNT and CDR2 as FRNRAP. DNA of the CDR3: TGTGCTAGTGGTTTGGTGGGGCAGCCCCAGCATTTT. Translated, it gives CASGLVGQPQHF.

The chain has TRBV6-5 and TRBJ1-1; unclear D gene. The germline V gene has CDR1 MNHEY and CDR2 SVGAGI. The CDR3 length is 14 residues. V was trimmed by 6 bases and J by 3 bases, leaving 14 bases between them. This CDR3 reads CASRPPRQYTEAFF. The CDR3 region has the DNA TGTGCCAGCAGACCTCCACGGCAGTACACTGAAGCTTTCTTT.

The chain couples TRBV5-1 to TRBJ2-7, with 7 positions matching TRBD1. The CDR3 covers 14 residues. V trimming: 2 bases; J trimming: 3 bases; junction bases outside the gene matches: 5. Looked up from germline, CDR1 is SGHRS and CDR2 is YFSETQ. The chain's CDR3 is CASSFGDRFYEQYF. The CDR3 nucleotides read TGCGCCAGCAGCTTTGGGGACAGATTCTACGAGCAGTACTTC.

This chain uses TRBV2 with TRBJ2-7; D remains unclear. The CDR3 has 12 amino acids. V lost 3 bases to trimming and J lost 6 bases, with 9 bases between them. The germline CDR1 and CDR2 sequences are SNHLY and FYNNEI. The CDR3 loop is CASSDLGSEQYF. The CDR3 bases are TGTGCCAGCAGTGATCTAGGTTCCGAGCAGTACTTC. The full variable domain, with the rest looked up from reference TRBV2 and TRBJ2-7, is EPEVTQTPSHQVTQMGQEVILRCVPISNHLYFYWYRQILGQKVEFLVSFYNNEISEKSEIFDDQFSVERPDGSNFTLKIRSTKLEDSAMYFCASSDLGSEQYFGPGTRLTVT.

This sequence joins TRBV6-5 and TRBJ1-5, with D possibly matching TRBD1 (5 bases). Germline CDR1 MNHEY, CDR2 SVGAGI. V dropped 5 bases and J dropped 3 bases, with 11 bases sitting between them. The CDR3 consists of 14 residues. The CDR3 DNA reads TGTGCCAGCAGTCCTAGGGGTACCAATCAGCCCCAGCATTTT. Translating gives CASSPRGTNQPQHF.

The V call is TRBV11-2, the J call TRBJ1-5; unclear D gene. The CDR3 length is 13 residues. Germline V CDR1 and CDR2: SGHAT, FQNNGV. Trimming took off 2 bases at V and 0 bases at J, with 2 bases between the two ends. The CDR3 sequence: CASSLFSNQPQHF. The CDR3 region has the DNA TGTGCCAGCAGCTTATTTAGCAATCAGCCCCAGCATTTT.

This chain links TRBV27 with TRBJ1-5, with a weak D call TRBD1 (5 bases). This CDR3 comprises 15 residues. The germline V gene encodes CDR1 MNHEY and CDR2 SMNVEV (reference sequence). Trimming removed 6 bases at V and 0 bases at J, with 12 bases between. CDR3 residues: CASSRDRYSNQPQHF. CDR3 DNA: TGTGCCAGCAGCCGCGACAGATATAGCAATCAGCCCCAGCATTTT.

The V gene is TRBV7-2, the J gene TRBJ1-2; D unresolved. The CDR3 loop spans 14 amino acids. Germline V gene lookup returns CDR1 SGHTA and CDR2 FQGNSA. Trimming removed 5 bases from V and 0 bases from J, with 10 bases in between. This CDR3 reads CASSPQSSNYGYTF. The CDR3, as DNA: TGTGCCAGCAGCCCACAGTCATCTAACTATGGCTACACCTTC.

Concerning this clone: This sample includes further DNA sequences coding for the same CDR3. This chain uses TRBV5-1 with TRBJ1-2; D possibly corresponds to TRBD1 (5 bases). V lost 1 base and J lost 3, with 7 bases in between. The CDR3 loop spans 13 amino acids. CDR1 SGHRS and CDR2 YFSETQ come from the germline V gene. The CDR3: CASSLRGDYGYTF. The DNA of the CDR3 is TGCGCCAGCAGCTTGAGGGGAGACTATGGCTACACCTTC.

This clone was observed at least ten times. This specimen includes other DNA sequences encoding the same CDR3. The V gene is TRBV19, the J gene TRBJ2-6; 7 bases align to TRBD1. From germline, CDR1 is LNHDA and CDR2 SQIVND (reference sequence). J gave up 0 bases and V 4 bases, and 3 bases lay outside the gene matches. The CDR3 length is 16 residues. The CDR3 spells CASSRDSSSGANVLTF. CDR3 DNA: TGTGCCAGTAGTAGGGACAGTTCCTCTGGGGCCAACGTCCTGACTTTC.